What follows are 30 T cell receptor beta chains derived from one specimen sequenced in a study of cytotoxic CD8 clonotypes in ibrutinib-treated CLL. The protocol was immunoSEQ multiplex PCR, while the TCRdb copy is restricted to in-frame clones and leaves out a portion. The profile shows roughly 150,000 clones, approximately 80% of them singletons. This specimen consisted of PBMCs, obtained after 24 months of ibrutinib treatment. The receptors derive from a human donor with chronic lymphocytic leukemia.

The chain uses TRBV18 and TRBJ2-5, with D maybe TRBD2 (7 bases). V lost 4 bases and J 2 bases, leaving 14 bases between the germline ends. This CDR3 is 15 amino acids long. Germline values: CDR1 KGHSH, CDR2 LQKENI. CDR3 bases: TGTGCCAGCTCACGCCAGGGGAGGGGGCAAGAGACCCAGTACTTC. Protein sequence: CASSRQGRGQETQYF. Supplemented by reference TRBV18 and TRBJ2-5, the full variable domain reads NAGVMQNPRHLVRRRGQEARLRCSPMKGHSHVYWYRQLPEEGLKFMVYLQKENIIDESGMPKERFSAEFPKEGPSILRIQQVVRGDSAAYFCASSRQGRGQETQYFGPGTRLLVL.

The rearrangement uses TRBV14 and TRBJ2-1, with unresolved D. This CDR3 has 14 residues. Germline V gene data show CDR1 as SGHDN and CDR2 as FVKESK. V gave up 4 bases and J gave up 2 bases, with 9 bases separating them. In DNA form, the CDR3 reads TGTGCCAGCAGCCGAGGAAGCACCTACAATGAGCAGTTCTTC. Translated, it gives CASSRGSTYNEQFF.

The genes are TRBV28 and TRBJ1-2; possibly TRBD1 for D (6 bases). The length of the CDR3 is 17 residues. Trimming cost V 7 bases and J 0 bases, with 21 bases left between them. Looked up from germline, CDR1 is MDHEN and CDR2 is SYDVKM. Here the CDR3 reads CASTPGGQPETNYGYTF. CDR3 nucleotide sequence: TGTGCCAGCACCCCCGGGGGACAACCTGAAACTAACTATGGCTACACCTTC.

This chain uses TRBV6-5 with TRBJ1-5, with TRBD1 matching over 7 bases. With V trimmed by 6 bases and J by 5 bases, 10 bases remained unmatched. The V gene's germline CDR1 is MNHEY and CDR2 SVGAGI. The CDR3 contains 15 residues. This CDR3 is CASSRYKGAHQPQHF. The CDR3 region has the DNA TGTGCCAGCAGCCGGTATAAGGGGGCTCATCAGCCCCAGCATTTT.

V gene TRBV27 combines with J gene TRBJ1-2; 8 bases are shared with TRBD1. Germline V CDR1 and CDR2: MNHEY, SMNVEV (reference sequence). This CDR3 has 14 residues. Trimming removed 1 base from V and 7 bases from J; junction bases left unmatched: 5. The DNA for the CDR3 is TGTGCCAGCAGTTTATTGGCAGGGGGCGCTGGCTACACCTTC. This translates into CASSLLAGGAGYTF.

The chain links TRBV5-1 to TRBJ1-5, with D unresolved. Looked up from germline, CDR1 is SGHRS and CDR2 is YFSETQ. The CDR3 runs 14 residues. V was cut by 0 bases and J by 3 bases, with 7 bases left in between. CDR3 loop: CASSLEGFNQPQHF. The CDR3 coding sequence is TGCGCCAGCAGCTTGGAAGGATTCAATCAGCCCCAGCATTTT.

The V and J genes are TRBV7-2 and TRBJ2-7; D might be TRBD2 (6 bases). V gave up 0 bases and J gave up 2 bases, with 14 bases separating them. This CDR3 region has 16 residues. From germline, CDR1 is SGHTA and CDR2 FQGNSA. This CDR3 is CASSLALAGTAYEQYF. CDR3 bases: TGTGCCAGCAGCTTAGCGCTGGCGGGAACCGCCTACGAGCAGTACTTC.

The chain recombines TRBV4-1 with TRBJ1-3; D might be TRBD1 (5 bases). Germline-derived CDR1 and CDR2 are MGHRA and YSYEKL. The CDR3 is made up of 16 amino acids. With 0 bases removed from V and 1 base from J, the gap between germline ends came to 10 bases. This CDR3 is CASSQEVGVSGNTIYF. CDR3 in DNA: TGCGCCAGCAGCCAAGAGGTGGGGGTGTCTGGAAACACCATATATTTT.

V and J are TRBV7-9 and TRBJ2-1; D is possibly TRBD1 or TRBD2 (5 bases each). This CDR3 contains 16 residues. Trimming pared 5 bases from V and 0 bases from J, leaving 14 bases between. The germline V gene has CDR1 SEHNR and CDR2 FQNEAQ (reference sequence). The CDR3 DNA reads as TGTGCCAGCAGCCGCCGGGGCCGAAGCTCCTACAATGAGCAGTTCTTC. Translated, it gives CASSRRGRSSYNEQFF.

This rearrangement joins TRBV28 to TRBJ2-1; TRBD2 matches 8 bases. This CDR3 region has 16 residues. Trimming cost V 0 bases and J 0 bases; bases outside gene matches: 1. Germline CDR1 MDHEN, CDR2 SYDVKM. The CDR3 reads CASSLWSGSSYNEQFF. CDR3 nucleotide sequence: TGTGCCAGCAGTTTATGGAGCGGGAGCTCCTACAATGAGCAGTTCTTC.

Only a few counts were recorded for this clone. The chain has TRBV19 and TRBJ1-1; perhaps TRBD1 as D (6 bases). The CDR3 runs 16 residues. Germline values: CDR1 LNHDA, CDR2 SQIVND (reference sequence). Trimming removed 6 bases at V and 1 base at J, with 18 bases between. CDR3 in amino acids: CASRKLQGPRNTEAFF. For the CDR3, the DNA is TGTGCCAGTAGGAAGCTCCAGGGGCCGCGGAACACTGAAGCTTTCTTT.

The V call is TRBV27, the J call TRBJ1-1; a weak D match, TRBD1 (5 bases). The CDR3 extends over 17 amino acids. Germline CDR1 MNHEY, CDR2 SMNVEV (reference sequence). V dropped 2 bases and J dropped 1 base, with 17 bases sitting between them. Here the CDR3 reads CASSLPPGGRGNTEAFF. The CDR3 region has the DNA TGTGCCAGCAGTTTACCCCCCGGGGGACGGGGGAACACTGAAGCTTTCTTT.

The chain carries TRBV4-1 and TRBJ2-7; 7 bases agree with TRBD1. The CDR3 has 18 residues. After removal of 1 base from V and 3 bases from J, the junction contained 15 bases not matched to a gene. In germline, CDR1 is MGHRA, CDR2 YSYEKL. CDR3 residues: CASSQGGLGQSFNYEQYF. Written as DNA, the CDR3 is TGCGCCAGCAGCCAAGGGGGGTTGGGACAGAGCTTCAACTACGAGCAGTACTTC.

The rearrangement joins TRBV28 to TRBJ1-1; D may be TRBD1 (5 bases). This CDR3 contains 17 residues. V was clipped by 5 bases and J by 3 bases, with 22 bases between them. CDR1 MDHEN and CDR2 SYDVKM come from the germline V gene. CDR3 sequence: CASSPSFGVGRDTEAFF. The CDR3 DNA reads as TGTGCCAGCAGTCCCTCCTTCGGTGTGGGACGGGACACTGAAGCTTTCTTT.

V and J are TRBV27 and TRBJ2-7; a possible D gene is TRBD2 (6 bases). Trimming cost V 5 bases and J 2 bases, with 10 bases left between them. The CDR3 is 13 residues long. Germline V gene sequence: CDR1 MNHEY, CDR2 SMNVEV (reference sequence). This CDR3 is CASSTGLTYEQYF. The CDR3 bases are TGTGCCAGCAGTACGGGACTGACCTACGAGCAGTACTTC.

The chain links TRBV19 to TRBJ2-2; D tentatively fits TRBD1 or TRBD2 (6 bases each). The CDR3 runs to 15 residues. Trimming shortened V by 3 bases and J by 0 bases, and 8 bases separated the two germline ends. Germline values: CDR1 LNHDA, CDR2 SQIVND (reference sequence). In DNA form, the CDR3 reads TGTGCCAGTAGTATTCGGGGGCCGAACACCGGGGAGCTGTTTTTT. Translated: CASSIRGPNTGELFF.

V and J are TRBV7-6 and TRBJ2-3; D may match TRBD1 or TRBD2 (5 bases each). The V end was cut by 2 bases, the J end by 4 bases, with 19 bases between. The CDR3 sequence is 17 residues long. Germline V gene sequence: CDR1 SGHVS, CDR2 FNYEAQ. DNA for the CDR3: TGTGCCAGCAGCTTACGGGGCTCTGGCTTGCGCCCAGATACGCAGTATTTT. Translating gives CASSLRGSGLRPDTQYF.

This clone has a handful of counts. The DNA of the CDR3 is TGTGCCAGCAGCCCCGACGCCTATGGCTACACCTTC. This sequence encodes CASSPDAYGYTF. The J gene is TRBJ1-2, the V gene TRBV28; D remains ambiguous. Germline CDR1 and CDR2: MDHEN and SYDVKM. V lost 6 bases and J 4 bases, leaving 9 bases between the germline ends. The CDR3 is 12 residues long.

J is TRBJ2-1 and V is TRBV30; 9 positions agree with TRBD2. The CDR3 runs 15 residues. CDR1 and CDR2 from the germline V gene are GTSNPN and SVGIG (reference sequence). The V and J ends lost 0 bases and 7 bases, in that order; junction bases with no gene match: 7. The CDR3 bases are TGTGCCTGGAGTGTTATGGCGGGGGGGCGGAATGAGCAGTTCTTC. Protein product: CAWSVMAGGRNEQFF.

This clone was observed a handful of times. The V gene is TRBV7-9, the J gene TRBJ2-1; 10 bases line up with TRBD2. J was trimmed by 14 bases and V by 1 base; bases with no gene match: 2. CDR1 is SEHNR and CDR2 is FQNEAQ in the germline V gene (reference sequence). CDR3 length: 12 residues. The CDR3 region is CASSLEGTSEFF. The CDR3 DNA reads as TGTGCCAGCAGCTTAGAGGGGACTAGCGAGTTCTTC.

On this clone itself: The junction departs from the called germline gene at one end, perhaps through a read error. V usage is TRBV19 and J usage is TRBJ1-2, with 9 bases identical to TRBD1. Looked up from germline, CDR1 is LNHDA and CDR2 is SQIVND (reference sequence). The CDR3 is 11 residues long. CDR3 region: CASSRPGDRAF. DNA for the CDR3: TGTGCCAGTAGTAGGCCCGGGGACAGGGCCTTC.

As concerns this clone: An end of the junction does not agree with germline; a read error may underlie this. The chain carries TRBV6-6 and TRBJ1-1; D uncertain. The germline gives CDR1 MNHNY, CDR2 SVGAGI (reference sequence). CDR3 length: 13 amino acids. The CDR3, as DNA: TGTGCCAGCACCAAACCAGCGACGACGCCGGTTATCTTT. Its translation is CASTKPATTPVIF.

The chain joins TRBV27 to TRBJ1-1; possibly TRBD1 for D (5 bases). With 10 bases removed from V and 9 bases from J, the gap between germline ends came to 15 bases. Per the germline V gene, CDR1 is MNHEY and CDR2 is SMNVEV (reference sequence). CDR3 size: 11 residues. CDR3 in amino acids: CATQGPIKAFF. CDR3 nucleotides: TGTGCCACCCAGGGACCGATTAAAGCTTTCTTT.

The rearrangement uses TRBV14 and TRBJ2-2, with TRBD2 identical over 11 bases. The germline V gene encodes CDR1 SGHDN and CDR2 FVKESK. The CDR3 length is 18 residues. Germline trimming cut 0 bases from V and 3 bases from J; bases unmatched to any gene: 6. The CDR3 sequence: CASSQEGGLAAYTGELFF. CDR3 DNA sequence: TGTGCCAGCAGCCAAGAGGGGGGACTAGCGGCCTACACCGGGGAGCTGTTTTTT.

The J gene is TRBJ1-3, the V gene TRBV29-1, with unresolved D. Between the trimmed V and J ends, which lost 5 bases and 0 bases, there was a span of 11 bases. The length of the CDR3 is 14 residues. Germline V CDR1 and CDR2: SQVTM, ANQGSEA. CDR3 sequence reads: CSVYSGLSGNTIYF. The CDR3 DNA reads TGCAGCGTTTACTCCGGACTCTCTGGAAACACCATATATTTT.

This chain uses TRBV4-2 with TRBJ2-1, with TRBD2 matching 9 bases. Germline loops: CDR1 LGHNA, CDR2 YNFKEQ. V was pared by 0 bases and J by 15 bases, with 9 bases of the junction left unmatched. This CDR3 has 14 amino acids. The CDR3 sequence: CASSQDLAGRGWFF. The CDR3 nucleotides read TGTGCCAGCAGCCAAGATCTAGCGGGAAGGGGTTGGTTCTTC.

The chain couples TRBV7-2 to TRBJ2-1; D may match TRBD1 or TRBD2 (7 bases each). V lost 5 bases, J lost 3 bases, and 14 bases lay in between. The length of the CDR3 is 15 residues. The V gene's germline CDR1 is SGHTA and CDR2 FQGNSA. This CDR3 is CASSREGANYNEQFF. The DNA of the CDR3 is TGTGCCAGCAGCAGGGAGGGGGCCAACTACAATGAGCAGTTCTTC.

The genes are TRBV7-2 and TRBJ1-2; maybe TRBD1 (6 bases). The CDR3 length is 14 residues. The germline V gene encodes CDR1 SGHTA and CDR2 FQGNSA. Trimming removed 4 bases at V and 5 bases at J, with 14 bases between. The CDR3 DNA follows: TGTGCCAGCAGCTATTGGGGGGGCGGGTATGGCTACACCTTC. As protein: CASSYWGGGYGYTF.

The chain employs TRBV7-9 and TRBJ1-2; no reliable D call. Trimming took off 1 base at V and 6 bases at J, with 12 bases between the two ends. This CDR3 spans 14 amino acids. Germline V gene sequence: CDR1 SEHNR, CDR2 FQNEAQ (reference sequence). DNA of the CDR3: TGTGCCAGCAGCTTAGGTGCAGGCCCCCATGGCTACACCTTC. Translated, it gives CASSLGAGPHGYTF.

This clone occurred a few times. The gene calls are TRBV7-3 and TRBJ2-7, with TRBD2 as a possible D gene (7 bases). Germline values: CDR1 SGHTA, CDR2 FQGTGA. V lost 5 bases and J lost 2, with 16 bases in between. The CDR3 runs to 15 residues. CDR3 loop: CASSPLGGGAYEQYF. In nucleotides, the CDR3 is TGTGCCAGCAGCCCCCTTGGGGGGGGCGCCTACGAGCAGTACTTC.